This TCR beta chain was retrieved from a study of cytomegalovirus exposure and HLA in healthy donors. Vbeta (60) and Jbeta (13) primers were used in the PCR. Generated by immunoSEQ multiplex PCR, the TCRdb table keeps only in-frame clones and is missing some. Among 95,000 to 150,000 clones listed, roughly three fifths were seen once. The CDR3 is 15 residues long. V was pared by 1 base and J by 2 bases, with 3 bases of the junction left unmatched. Germline CDR1 is LGHNT and CDR2 is FRNRAP. To note about this clone: Its antigen remains unidentified.

The study's findings and limits: The authors assumed roughly uniform sequencing depth across donors for presence/absence analyses.

This TCR came from a man between 18 and 35 years old in good health and CMV-seronegative. Sequencing was performed on PBMCs. The J gene is TRBJ2-3, the V gene TRBV12-5, with TRBD2 matching 7 bases. The CDR3 spells CASGLGTRNTDTQYF. The CDR3 DNA is TGTGCTAGTGGTTTGGGGACTAGGAACACAGATACGCAGTATTTT.